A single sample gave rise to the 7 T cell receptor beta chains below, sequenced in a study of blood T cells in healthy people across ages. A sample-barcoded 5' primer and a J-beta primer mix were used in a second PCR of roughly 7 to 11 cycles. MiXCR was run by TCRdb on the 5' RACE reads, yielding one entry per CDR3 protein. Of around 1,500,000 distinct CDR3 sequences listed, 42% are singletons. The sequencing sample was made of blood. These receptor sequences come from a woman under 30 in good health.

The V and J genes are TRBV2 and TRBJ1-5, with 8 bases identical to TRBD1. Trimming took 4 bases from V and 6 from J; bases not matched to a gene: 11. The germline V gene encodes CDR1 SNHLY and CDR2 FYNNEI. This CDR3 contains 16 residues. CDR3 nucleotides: TGTGCCAGCAGTGGGGGTCCGGACAGGGACGCTCAGCCCCAGCATTTT. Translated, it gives CASSGGPDRDAQPQHF.

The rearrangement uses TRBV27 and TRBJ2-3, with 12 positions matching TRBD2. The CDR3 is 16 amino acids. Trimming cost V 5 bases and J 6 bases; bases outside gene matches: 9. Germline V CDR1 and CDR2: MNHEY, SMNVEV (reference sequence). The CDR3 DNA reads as TGTGCCAGCAGTGTTCGGACTAGCGGGGTTCGTGATACGCAGTATTTT. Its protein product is CASSVRTSGVRDTQYF.

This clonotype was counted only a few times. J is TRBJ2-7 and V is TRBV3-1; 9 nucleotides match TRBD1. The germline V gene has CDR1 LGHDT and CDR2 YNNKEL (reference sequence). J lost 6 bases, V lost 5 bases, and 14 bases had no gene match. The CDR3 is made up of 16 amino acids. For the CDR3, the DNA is TGTGCCAGCAGCTCGGCACACAGGGGGCGGTCTGGCGAGCAGTACTTC. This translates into CASSSAHRGRSGEQYF.

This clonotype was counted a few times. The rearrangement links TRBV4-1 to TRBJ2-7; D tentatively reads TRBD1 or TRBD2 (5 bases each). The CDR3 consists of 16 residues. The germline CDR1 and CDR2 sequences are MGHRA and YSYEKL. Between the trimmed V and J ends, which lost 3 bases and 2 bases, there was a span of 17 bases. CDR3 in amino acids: CASSHRSGTITYEQYF. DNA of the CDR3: TGCGCCAGCAGCCATCGCTCGGGGACCATCACCTACGAGCAGTACTTC.

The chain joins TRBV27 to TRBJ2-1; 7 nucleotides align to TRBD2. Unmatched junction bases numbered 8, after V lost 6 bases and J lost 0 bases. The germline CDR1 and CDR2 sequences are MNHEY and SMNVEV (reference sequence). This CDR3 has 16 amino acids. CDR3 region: CASRRLAGNSYNEQFF. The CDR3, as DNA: TGTGCCAGCAGACGACTAGCTGGGAACTCCTACAATGAGCAGTTCTTC.

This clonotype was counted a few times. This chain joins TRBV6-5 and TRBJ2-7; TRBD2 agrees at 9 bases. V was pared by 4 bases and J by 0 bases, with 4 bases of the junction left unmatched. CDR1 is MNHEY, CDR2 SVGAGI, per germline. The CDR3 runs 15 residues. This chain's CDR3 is CASSSLTSGSYEQYF. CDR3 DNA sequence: TGTGCCAGCAGTTCCCTGACTAGCGGCTCCTACGAGCAGTACTTC.

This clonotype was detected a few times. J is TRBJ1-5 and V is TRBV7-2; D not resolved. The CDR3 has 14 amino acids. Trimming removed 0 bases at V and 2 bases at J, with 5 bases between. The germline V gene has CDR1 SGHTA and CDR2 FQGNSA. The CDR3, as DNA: TGTGCCAGCAGCTTAGCGGCAGGCAATCAGCCCCAGCATTTT. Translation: CASSLAAGNQPQHF.